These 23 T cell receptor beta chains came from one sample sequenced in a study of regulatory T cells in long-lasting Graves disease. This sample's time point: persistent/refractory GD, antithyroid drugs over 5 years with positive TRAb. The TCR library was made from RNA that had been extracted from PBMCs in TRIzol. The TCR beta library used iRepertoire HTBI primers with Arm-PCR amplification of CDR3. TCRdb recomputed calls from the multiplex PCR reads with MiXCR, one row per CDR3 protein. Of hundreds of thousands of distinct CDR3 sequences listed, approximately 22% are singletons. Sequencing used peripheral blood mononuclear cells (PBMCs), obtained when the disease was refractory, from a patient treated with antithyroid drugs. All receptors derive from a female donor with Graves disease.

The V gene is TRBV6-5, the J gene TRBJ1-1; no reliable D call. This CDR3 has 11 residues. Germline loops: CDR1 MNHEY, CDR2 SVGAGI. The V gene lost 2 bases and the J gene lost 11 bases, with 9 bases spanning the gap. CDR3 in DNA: TGTGCCAGCAGTTACGGTGGGAGCGCTTTCTTT. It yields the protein CASSYGGSAFF.

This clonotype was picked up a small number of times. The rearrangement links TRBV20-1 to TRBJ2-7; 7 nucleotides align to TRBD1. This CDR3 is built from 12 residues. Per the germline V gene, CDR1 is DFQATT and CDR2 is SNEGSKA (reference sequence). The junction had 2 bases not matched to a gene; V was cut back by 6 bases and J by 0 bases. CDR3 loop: CSAAGGSYEQYF. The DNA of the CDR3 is TGCAGTGCCGCAGGGGGCTCCTACGAGCAGTACTTC.

CDR3: CASSSKGGPGELFF. In nucleotides, the CDR3 is TGTGCCAGCAGTTCTAAAGGGGGGCCCGGGGAGCTGTTTTTT. The chain carries TRBV28 and TRBJ2-2; D may be TRBD1 or TRBD2 (6 bases each). With 4 bases removed from V and 6 bases from J, the gap between germline ends came to 12 bases. CDR1 and CDR2 from the germline V gene are MDHEN and SYDVKM. The CDR3 extends over 14 amino acids.

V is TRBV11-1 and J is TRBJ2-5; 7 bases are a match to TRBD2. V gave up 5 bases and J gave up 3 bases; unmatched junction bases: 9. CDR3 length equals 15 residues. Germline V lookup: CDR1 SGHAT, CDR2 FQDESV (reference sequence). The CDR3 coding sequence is TGTGCCAGCAGCGTCTTCGGGACTATAAAAGAGACCCAGTACTTC. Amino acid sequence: CASSVFGTIKETQYF.

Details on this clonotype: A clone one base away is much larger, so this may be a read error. The chain's CDR3 is CASSLDPVGNQPQHF. DNA of the CDR3: TGTGCCAGCAGCTTAGACCCCGTGGGCAATCAGCCCCAGCATTTT. The chain couples TRBV11-2 to TRBJ1-5; D gene ambiguous. The V end was cut by 0 bases, the J end by 2 bases, with 8 bases between. The length of the CDR3 is 15 residues. CDR1 and CDR2 (germline): SGHAT, FQNNGV.

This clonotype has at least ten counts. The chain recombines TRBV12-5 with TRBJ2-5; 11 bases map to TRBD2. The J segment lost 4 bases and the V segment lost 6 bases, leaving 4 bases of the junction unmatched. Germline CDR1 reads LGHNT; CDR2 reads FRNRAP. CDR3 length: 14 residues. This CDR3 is CASGTGTSGETQYF. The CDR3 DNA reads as TGTGCTAGTGGGACGGGGACTAGCGGAGAGACCCAGTACTTC.

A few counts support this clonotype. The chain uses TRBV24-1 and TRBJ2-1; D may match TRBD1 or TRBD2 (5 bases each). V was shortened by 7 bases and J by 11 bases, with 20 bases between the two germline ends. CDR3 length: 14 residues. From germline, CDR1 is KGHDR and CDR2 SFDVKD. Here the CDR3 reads CATSAFSGTPQQFF. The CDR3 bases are TGTGCCACCAGCGCCTTCTCCGGGACCCCCCAGCAGTTCTTC.

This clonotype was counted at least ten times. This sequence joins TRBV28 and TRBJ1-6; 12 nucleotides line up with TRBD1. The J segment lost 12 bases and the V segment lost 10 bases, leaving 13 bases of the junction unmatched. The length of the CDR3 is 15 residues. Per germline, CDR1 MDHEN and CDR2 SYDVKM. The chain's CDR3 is CATSETRDRGRPLHF. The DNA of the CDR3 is TGTGCCACCTCAGAGACCCGGGACAGGGGGCGACCCCTCCACTTT.

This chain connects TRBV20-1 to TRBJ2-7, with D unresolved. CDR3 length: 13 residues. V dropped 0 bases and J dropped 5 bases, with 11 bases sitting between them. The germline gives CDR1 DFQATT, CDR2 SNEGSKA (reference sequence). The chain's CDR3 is CSARDGKKNEQYF. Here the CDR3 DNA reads TGCAGTGCTAGAGATGGGAAGAAAAACGAGCAGTACTTC.

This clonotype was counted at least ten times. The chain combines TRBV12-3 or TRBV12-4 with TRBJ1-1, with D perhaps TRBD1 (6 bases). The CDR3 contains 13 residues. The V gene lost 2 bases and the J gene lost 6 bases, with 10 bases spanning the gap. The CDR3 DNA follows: TGTGCCAGCAGTTTACGGCAGGGGTCTGAAGCTTTCTTT. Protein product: CASSLRQGSEAFF.

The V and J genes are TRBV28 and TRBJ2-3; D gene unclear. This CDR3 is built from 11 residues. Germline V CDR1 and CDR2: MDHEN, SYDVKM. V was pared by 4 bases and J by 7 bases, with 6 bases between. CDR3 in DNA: TGTGCCAGCAGTTCGGAGTATACGCAGTATTTT. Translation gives CASSSEYTQYF.

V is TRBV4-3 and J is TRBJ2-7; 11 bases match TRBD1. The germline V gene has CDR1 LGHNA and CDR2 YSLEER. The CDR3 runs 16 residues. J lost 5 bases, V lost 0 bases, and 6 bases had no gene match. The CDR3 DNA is TGCGCCAGCAGCCAAGATGGGGGACAGGGGGTTGACGAGCAGTACTTC. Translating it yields CASSQDGGQGVDEQYF.

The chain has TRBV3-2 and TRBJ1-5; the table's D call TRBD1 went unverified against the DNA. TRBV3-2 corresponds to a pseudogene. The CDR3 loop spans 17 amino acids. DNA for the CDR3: TGTGCCAGCAGCCCTTCCTATGGGGCAACTAGCAATCAGCCCCAGCATTTT. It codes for CASSPSYGATSNQPQHF.

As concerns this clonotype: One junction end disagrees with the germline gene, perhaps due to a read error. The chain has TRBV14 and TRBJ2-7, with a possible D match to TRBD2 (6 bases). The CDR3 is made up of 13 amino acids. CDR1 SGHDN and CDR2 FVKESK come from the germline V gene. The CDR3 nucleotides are TGTGCCAGCAGCCCCCGGTTGGAGGGCGAGCGGTACTTC. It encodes CASSPRLEGERYF.

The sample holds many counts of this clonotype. Here the CDR3 reads CASSRQGGNEKLFF. The CDR3 nucleotides read TGTGCCAGCAGCCGACAGGGGGGGAATGAAAAACTGTTTTTT. V gene TRBV11-2 combines with J gene TRBJ1-4, with TRBD1 matching over 9 bases. After removal of 5 bases from V and 5 bases from J, the junction contained 3 bases not matched to a gene. The CDR3 spans 14 residues. Germline CDR1 is SGHAT and CDR2 is FQNNGV.

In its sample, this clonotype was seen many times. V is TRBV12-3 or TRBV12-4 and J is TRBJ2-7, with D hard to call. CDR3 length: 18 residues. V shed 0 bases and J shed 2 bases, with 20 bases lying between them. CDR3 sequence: CASSLAAGDLPVAYEQYF. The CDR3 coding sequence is TGTGCCAGCAGTTTAGCGGCCGGAGACCTGCCCGTGGCCTACGAGCAGTACTTC.

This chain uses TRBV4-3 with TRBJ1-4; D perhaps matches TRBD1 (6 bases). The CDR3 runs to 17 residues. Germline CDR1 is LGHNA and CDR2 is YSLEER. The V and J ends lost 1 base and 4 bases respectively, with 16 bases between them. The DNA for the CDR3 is TGCGCCAGCAGCCAAGTACAACAGGGTTGGGGTAATGAAAAACTGTTTTTT. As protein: CASSQVQQGWGNEKLFF.

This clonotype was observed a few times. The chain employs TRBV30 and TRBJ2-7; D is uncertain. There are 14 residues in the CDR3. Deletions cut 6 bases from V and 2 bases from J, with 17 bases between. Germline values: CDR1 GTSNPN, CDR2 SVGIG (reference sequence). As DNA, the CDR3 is TGTGCCTGCAATTGGGATAATACCGCCTACGAGCAGTACTTC. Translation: CACNWDNTAYEQYF.

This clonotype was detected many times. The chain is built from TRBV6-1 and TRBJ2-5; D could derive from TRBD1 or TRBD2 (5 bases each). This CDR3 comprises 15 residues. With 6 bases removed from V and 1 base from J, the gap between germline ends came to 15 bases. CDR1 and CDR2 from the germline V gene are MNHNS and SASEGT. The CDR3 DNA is TGTGCCAGCAGCAGTAGCTGGGGGAGCCAAGAGACCCAGTACTTC. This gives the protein CASSSSWGSQETQYF.

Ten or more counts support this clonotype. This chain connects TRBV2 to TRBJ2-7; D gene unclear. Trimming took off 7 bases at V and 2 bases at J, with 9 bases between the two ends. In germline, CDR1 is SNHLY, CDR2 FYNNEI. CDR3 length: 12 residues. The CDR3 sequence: CASTPGAYEQYF. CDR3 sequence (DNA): TGTGCCAGCACTCCAGGAGCCTACGAGCAGTACTTC.

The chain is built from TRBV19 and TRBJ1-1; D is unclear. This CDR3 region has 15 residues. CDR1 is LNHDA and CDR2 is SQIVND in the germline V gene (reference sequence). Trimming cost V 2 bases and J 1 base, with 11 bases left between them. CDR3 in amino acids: CASSIYGLQNTEAFF. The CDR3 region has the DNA TGTGCCAGTAGTATATATGGACTCCAGAACACTGAAGCTTTCTTT.

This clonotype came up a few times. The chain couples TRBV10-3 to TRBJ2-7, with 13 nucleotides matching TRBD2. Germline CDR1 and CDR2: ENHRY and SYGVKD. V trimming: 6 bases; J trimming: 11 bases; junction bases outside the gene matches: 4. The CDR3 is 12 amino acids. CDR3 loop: CAIRKGLAGKYF. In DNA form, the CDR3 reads TGTGCCATCAGGAAGGGACTAGCGGGAAAGTACTTC.

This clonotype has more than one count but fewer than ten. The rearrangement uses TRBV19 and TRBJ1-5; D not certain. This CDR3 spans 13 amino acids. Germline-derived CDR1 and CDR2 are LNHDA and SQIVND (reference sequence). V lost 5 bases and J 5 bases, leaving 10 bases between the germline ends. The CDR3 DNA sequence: TGTGCCAGTAGTGCTAGACCGGATCAGCCCCAGCATTTT. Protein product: CASSARPDQPQHF.